The clone carrying this T cell receptor beta chain is a singleton in its sample. The method was immunoSEQ multiplex PCR; TCRdb's version includes in-frame clones alone and lacks a portion of them. The table has tens of thousands of clones, under 90% seen once. V lost 1 base and J lost 5; bases outside the gene matches: 4. The CDR3 consists of 14 residues. Germline-derived CDR1 and CDR2 are SGHVS and FQNEAQ. This sample stems from a study of T cell responses to AZD1222 COVID-19 vaccine. This material consisted of peripheral blood, taken 28 days after the second AZD1222 dose. The receptor comes from an adult who received the AZD1222 COVID-19 vaccine. The gene calls are TRBV7-8 and TRBJ1-2; 7 bases map to TRBD1. The CDR3 bases are TGTGCCAGCAGCTTAGAGGGGACAGTATATGGCTACACCTTC. Its translation is CASSLEGTVYGYTF.